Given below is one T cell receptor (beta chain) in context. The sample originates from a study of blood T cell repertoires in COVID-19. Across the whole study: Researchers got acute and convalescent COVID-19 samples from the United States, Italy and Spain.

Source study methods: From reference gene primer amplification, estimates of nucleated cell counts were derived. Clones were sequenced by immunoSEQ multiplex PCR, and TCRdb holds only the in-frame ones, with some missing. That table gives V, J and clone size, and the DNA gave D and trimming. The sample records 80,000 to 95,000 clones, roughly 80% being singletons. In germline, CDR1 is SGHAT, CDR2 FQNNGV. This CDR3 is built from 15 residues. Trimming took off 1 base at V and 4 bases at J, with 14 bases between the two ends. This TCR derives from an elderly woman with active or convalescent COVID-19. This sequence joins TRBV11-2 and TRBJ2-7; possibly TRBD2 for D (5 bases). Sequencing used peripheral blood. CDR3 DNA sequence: TGTGCCAGCAGCTTAGGGACTCCCGCCACTTACGAGCAGTACTTC. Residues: CASSLGTPATYEQYF.